The clone carrying this TCR beta chain showed up just a few times. Its cognate antigen is unknown. Germline V gives CDR1 MDHEN, CDR2 SYDVKM. Trimming pared 6 bases from V and 12 bases from J, leaving 17 bases between. CDR3 length: 12 residues. The data were taken from a study of cytomegalovirus exposure and HLA in healthy donors. Study results and limitations: Later analysis showed most CMV-associated TCR beta chains appearing HLA-restricted.

In the PCR, 60 Vbeta and 13 Jbeta primers were used. Using immunoSEQ multiplex PCR, the repertoire was profiled, and TCRdb retains in-frame clones only, with some absent. This table holds fewer than 85,000 clones, 72% found once. The sequence was obtained from a woman aged 35 to 49 in good health and CMV-seropositive. Sequenced sample: PBMCs. The rearrangement joins TRBV28 to TRBJ1-1; possible D gene TRBD1, 6 bases. The DNA for the CDR3 is TGTGCCAGCAGGACAGGTTTAGAGCGGACTTTCTTT. Protein product: CASRTGLERTFF. The variable domain in full, with the rest retrieved from reference TRBV28 and TRBJ1-1, is DVKVTQSSRYLVKRTGEKVFLECVQDMDHENMFWYRQDPGLGLRLIYFSYDVKMKEKGDIPEGYSVSREKKERFSLILESASTNQTSMYLCASRTGLERTFFGQGTRLTVV.